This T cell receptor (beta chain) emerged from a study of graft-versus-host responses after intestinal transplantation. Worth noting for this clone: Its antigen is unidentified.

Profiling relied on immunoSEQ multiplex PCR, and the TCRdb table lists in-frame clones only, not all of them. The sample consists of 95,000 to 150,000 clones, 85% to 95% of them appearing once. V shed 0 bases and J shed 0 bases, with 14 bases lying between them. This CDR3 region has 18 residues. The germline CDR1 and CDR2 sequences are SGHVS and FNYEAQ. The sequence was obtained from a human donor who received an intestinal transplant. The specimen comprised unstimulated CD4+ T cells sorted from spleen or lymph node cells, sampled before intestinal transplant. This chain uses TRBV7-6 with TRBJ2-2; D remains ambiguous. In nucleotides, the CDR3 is TGTGCCAGCAGCTTAGCCGACGCCGGAGCCCCGAACACCGGGGAGCTGTTTTTT. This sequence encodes CASSLADAGAPNTGELFF.